A selection of T cell receptor beta chains follows, all from one sample in a study of cytomegalovirus exposure and HLA in healthy donors. Sequencing was performed with immunoSEQ multiplex PCR; in TCRdb, only in-frame clones are kept and a portion is missing. The table shows 45,000 to 60,000 clones, with approximately 95% occurring only once. Sequenced sample: PBMCs. The receptors here all came from a woman younger than 35 in good health and CMV-seronegative. The conserved cysteine and the conserved F or W are not part of the CDR3 here. Clone size is shown for a subset of rows, as once, few, many or a class of expanded clone.

clone size: NA
V gene: TRBV29-1
CDR3 protein: SAGQGVTEAF

clone size: NA
V gene: TRBV29-1
CDR3 protein: SASPRGLGTEAF

clone size: NA
V gene: TRBV2
CDR3 protein: ASSDERGPNTGELF

clone size: NA
V gene: TRBV7-2
CDR3 protein: ASRGHSGLARQETQY

clone size: few
V gene: TRBV4-3
CDR3 protein: ASSQDYGQGGVSPQH

clone size: NA
V gene: TRBV19
CDR3 protein: ASGTSGGRQETQY

clone size: NA
V gene: TRBV7-2
CDR3 protein: ASSPQGAGTGELF

clone size: NA
V gene: TRBV18
CDR3 protein: ASSPRTSGRAGQETQY

clone size: NA
V gene: TRBV7-8
CDR3 protein: ASRPTSGSAEQF

clone size: NA
V gene: TRBV5-1
CDR3 protein: ASSLDRFEYGYT

clone size: NA
V gene: TRBV5-1
CDR3 protein: ASNEDRGRYEQY

clone size: NA
V gene: TRBV7-6
CDR3 protein: ASSRDRGRYNYGYT

clone size: once
V gene: TRBV19
CDR3 protein: ASSIGTVNQPQH

clone size: NA
V gene: TRBV4-1
CDR3 protein: ASSHGNGGLDQPQH

clone size: NA
V gene: TRBV14
CDR3 protein: ASSQLQGGREKLF

clone size: NA
V gene: TRBV2
CDR3 protein: ASNDRGSYGYT

clone size: NA
V gene: TRBV7-2
CDR3 protein: ASSFFAGGQETQY